A single sample is the source of the 26 T cell receptor beta chains below, sequenced in a study of cytomegalovirus exposure and HLA in healthy donors. Use of 60 Vbeta and 13 Jbeta primers characterized the PCR. TCRdb's table, derived via immunoSEQ multiplex PCR, lists solely in-frame clones and lacks some. Counted here are fewer than 150,000 clones, less than 85% occurring once; the ten biggest clones make up 1%. The source material was PBMCs. These receptors all stem from a man aged 35 to 55 in good health and CMV-seronegative.

Details on this clone: In the same sample, other DNA sequences code for this CDR3. The chain is built from TRBV6-6 and TRBJ2-7, with D perhaps matching TRBD1 (7 bases). V lost 6 bases and J 4 bases, leaving 13 bases between the germline ends. CDR1 is MNHNY, CDR2 SVGAGI, per germline (reference sequence). This CDR3 spans 13 amino acids. CDR3 amino acids: CASRRDREYEQYF. The CDR3 DNA reads TGTGCCAGCAGGCGGGACAGAGAGTACGAGCAGTACTTC.

As DNA, the CDR3 is TGTGCCAGCAGTTTAGAGGACTCCTACGAGCAGTACTTC. Protein sequence: CASSLEDSYEQYF. The V and J genes are TRBV28 and TRBJ2-7; D not certain. Trimming took 2 bases from V and 0 from J, leaving 5 bases between them. This CDR3 region has 13 residues. Per germline, CDR1 MDHEN and CDR2 SYDVKM.

DNA of the CDR3: TGTGCCGGCCCGGGACTAGTGTTGCCAGATACGCAGTATTTT. It encodes CAGPGLVLPDTQYF. This sequence joins TRBV6-4 and TRBJ2-3; 8 nucleotides align to TRBD2. Unmatched junction bases numbered 11, after V lost 11 bases and J lost 4 bases. This CDR3 has 14 residues. Germline lookup yields CDR1 MRHNA and CDR2 SNTAGT.

This clone was observed a handful of times. The J gene is TRBJ1-1, the V gene TRBV5-4; the D gene is possibly TRBD1 (5 bases). The CDR3 sequence is 12 residues long. The V end was cut by 2 bases, the J end by 6 bases, with 8 bases between. Germline CDR1 is SGHNT and CDR2 is YYREEE (reference sequence). CDR3 DNA sequence: TGTGCCAGCAGCTTAGACAGTTCTGAAGCTTTCTTT. It yields the protein CASSLDSSEAFF.

This sequence joins TRBV18 and TRBJ2-1; D is unclear. Deletions cut 6 bases from V and 8 bases from J, with 8 bases between. Germline values: CDR1 KGHSH, CDR2 LQKENI. The CDR3 length is 11 residues. The CDR3 protein is CASSYTDEQFF. DNA of the CDR3: TGTGCCAGCTCTTATACTGATGAGCAGTTCTTC.

The chain joins TRBV28 to TRBJ1-5; D remains ambiguous. The CDR3 has 13 residues. Looked up from germline, CDR1 is MDHEN and CDR2 is SYDVKM. The ends were cut back, 3 bases at V and 2 bases at J, with 5 bases in the middle. Written as DNA, the CDR3 is TGTGCCAGCAGTTTCCTTGGCAATCAGCCCCAGCATTTT. This sequence encodes CASSFLGNQPQHF.

V and J are TRBV2 and TRBJ1-4, with a weak D call TRBD1 (5 bases). CDR1 and CDR2 from the germline V gene are SNHLY and FYNNEI. V lost 2 bases to trimming and J lost 6 bases, with 13 bases between them. This CDR3 has 15 amino acids. CDR3 DNA: TGTGCCAGCAGTGAACTTCTGGGGGGGGATGAAAAACTGTTTTTT. This encodes CASSELLGGDEKLFF.

The DNA for the CDR3 is TGTGCCAGCAGCTTGGGGGGAGTAGTAGAGACCCAGTACTTC. Translating gives CASSLGGVVETQYF. V gene TRBV7-2 combines with J gene TRBJ2-5; D may be TRBD2 (6 bases). Germline CDR1 SGHTA, CDR2 FQGNSA. V was trimmed by 3 bases and J by 4 bases, leaving 12 bases between them. This CDR3 region has 14 residues.

The CDR3 sequence: CASSLGASGSLGSRETQYF. The CDR3 nucleotides read TGTGCCAGCAGCTTAGGGGCTAGCGGGAGCTTAGGATCGAGGGAGACCCAGTACTTC. The gene calls are TRBV7-6 and TRBJ2-5, with 10 positions matching TRBD2. The V gene's germline CDR1 is SGHVS and CDR2 FNYEAQ. CDR3 length: 19 residues. The V and J ends lost 1 base and 5 bases, in that order; junction bases with no gene match: 16.

This clone was picked up one time. The chain combines TRBV5-8 with TRBJ1-2, with a tentative D call TRBD1 (6 bases). The CDR3 contains 15 residues. V lost 6 bases, J lost 0 bases, and 15 bases lay in between. Germline V gene data show CDR1 as SGHTS and CDR2 as YDEGEE. CDR3 coding DNA: TGTGCCAGCACCTTCACGGACAGACCTAACTATGGCTACACCTTC. This codes for CASTFTDRPNYGYTF.

The chain has TRBV6-6 and TRBJ2-7; 8 nucleotides align to TRBD1. The CDR3 sequence is 15 residues long. The germline V gene has CDR1 MNHNY and CDR2 SVGAGI (reference sequence). With V trimmed by 5 bases and J by 2 bases, 8 bases remained unmatched. The CDR3 nucleotides read TGTGCCAGCAGTCCACCCGGGACAGGAACCTACGAGCAGTACTTC. Its protein is CASSPPGTGTYEQYF.

The rearrangement links TRBV2 to TRBJ2-1; D call uncertain. The length of the CDR3 is 15 residues. V dropped 6 bases and J dropped 3 bases, with 15 bases sitting between them. Germline CDR1 reads SNHLY; CDR2 reads FYNNEI. CDR3 in amino acids: CASSFRLEVYNEQFF. The CDR3 bases are TGTGCCAGCAGCTTTAGACTCGAGGTCTACAATGAGCAGTTCTTC. Complete variable domain (other parts from reference TRBV2 and TRBJ2-1): EPEVTQTPSHQVTQMGQEVILRCVPISNHLYFYWYRQILGQKVEFLVSFYNNEISEKSEIFDDQFSVERPDGSNFTLKIRSTKLEDSAMYFCASSFRLEVYNEQFFGPGTRLTVL.

The chain uses TRBV5-4 and TRBJ2-3; 12 nucleotides line up with TRBD2. Germline V gene lookup returns CDR1 SGHNT and CDR2 YYREEE (reference sequence). J was trimmed by 5 bases and V by 0 bases; bases with no gene match: 4. The CDR3 sequence is 16 residues long. CDR3 in DNA: TGTGCCAGCAGCTTGGGACTAGCGGGAGAGGGAGATACGCAGTATTTT. It translates to CASSLGLAGEGDTQYF.

This clone was seen once. The chain joins TRBV25-1 to TRBJ2-7; TRBD1 is a possible D gene (6 bases). This CDR3 contains 14 residues. The germline V gene has CDR1 MGHDK and CDR2 SYGVNS. Deletions cut 0 bases from V and 3 bases from J, with 9 bases between. Here the CDR3 DNA reads TGTGCCAGCAGTGAATATCCAGGGGTCTACGAGCAGTACTTC. It translates to CASSEYPGVYEQYF.

This chain connects TRBV6-5 to TRBJ2-1; weak D call: TRBD1 (5 bases). The germline V and J ends were trimmed by 2 bases and 5 bases, with 16 bases remaining between them. This CDR3 has 16 residues. Germline V gives CDR1 MNHEY, CDR2 SVGAGI. CDR3 nucleotides: TGTGCCAGCAGTTACGCTCGATCGGTGGGGCACAATGAGCAGTTCTTC. Translated: CASSYARSVGHNEQFF.

The chain links TRBV2 to TRBJ2-6; the D gene is possibly TRBD1 (5 bases). Trimming took off 6 bases at V and 4 bases at J, with 13 bases between the two ends. Per germline, CDR1 SNHLY and CDR2 FYNNEI. CDR3 length: 15 amino acids. In DNA, the CDR3 is TGTGCCAGCAGGCCCCCAGGGAACGGGGCCAACGTCCTGACTTTC. Protein: CASRPPGNGANVLTF.

The chain combines TRBV19 with TRBJ1-1; D remains unclear. Germline V lookup: CDR1 LNHDA, CDR2 SQIVND (reference sequence). V was pared by 4 bases and J by 1 base, with 10 bases between. CDR3 length: 14 residues. CDR3 sequence (DNA): TGTGCCAGTAGTAAAGAGAGGCAGAACACTGAAGCTTTCTTT. The encoded protein is CASSKERQNTEAFF.

The chain's CDR3 is CAISDPSEGNIQYF. Written as DNA, the CDR3 is TGTGCCATCAGTGACCCGTCAGAGGGAAACATTCAGTACTTC. The chain combines TRBV10-3 with TRBJ2-4; weak D call: TRBD2 (5 bases). This CDR3 has 14 amino acids. The V gene lost 3 bases and the J gene lost 6 bases, with 12 bases spanning the gap. CDR1 ENHRY and CDR2 SYGVKD come from the germline V gene.

The chain links TRBV18 to TRBJ1-1; a possible D gene is TRBD1 (5 bases). With 3 bases removed from V and 1 base from J, the gap between germline ends came to 9 bases. The CDR3 sequence is 14 residues long. Germline V CDR1 and CDR2: KGHSH, LQKENI. CDR3 sequence (DNA): TGTGCCAGCTCACCCTTGGGGGGGAACACTGAAGCTTTCTTT. Translated: CASSPLGGNTEAFF. The whole variable domain, remainder taken from reference TRBV18 and TRBJ1-1, is NAGVMQNPRHLVRRRGQEARLRCSPMKGHSHVYWYRQLPEEGLKFMVYLQKENIIDESGMPKERFSAEFPKEGPSILRIQQVVRGDSAAYFCASSPLGGNTEAFFGQGTRLTVV.

V gene TRBV7-2 combines with J gene TRBJ2-1; a possible D gene is TRBD1 (6 bases). Per the germline V gene, CDR1 is SGHTA and CDR2 is FQGNSA. The V and J ends lost 3 bases and 5 bases respectively, with 11 bases between them. The CDR3 length is 14 residues. CDR3 loop: CASSFRRTDNEQFF. CDR3 coding DNA: TGTGCCAGCAGCTTTAGACGGACAGACAATGAGCAGTTCTTC.

This clone was seen once. The J gene is TRBJ2-7, the V gene TRBV2, with 10 positions matching TRBD1. J lost 2 bases, V lost 6 bases, and 7 bases had no gene match. This CDR3 is built from 15 residues. Per the germline V gene, CDR1 is SNHLY and CDR2 is FYNNEI. The CDR3 region is CASRVTGTGAYEQYF. CDR3 nucleotide sequence: TGTGCCAGCAGGGTCACCGGGACAGGGGCCTACGAGCAGTACTTC.

The chain links TRBV9 to TRBJ2-1; the D is unclear. Germline V gene data show CDR1 as SGDLS and CDR2 as YYNGEE. This CDR3 has 14 residues. The germline V and J ends were trimmed by 0 bases and 8 bases, with 12 bases remaining between them. The CDR3 DNA reads TGTGCCAGCAGCGTAGGCACTTTTTTCGATGAGCAGTTCTTC. Amino acid sequence: CASSVGTFFDEQFF.

The rearrangement links TRBV5-6 to TRBJ1-2; D possibly corresponds to TRBD1 (5 bases). V was clipped by 1 base and J by 5 bases, with 9 bases between them. The CDR3 consists of 13 residues. Germline V gene data show CDR1 as SGHDT and CDR2 as YYEEEE. The CDR3 DNA is TGTGCCAGCAGCTTGTGGGGCAGTTATGGCTACACCTTC. It encodes CASSLWGSYGYTF.

This clone showed up just once. J is TRBJ1-1 and V is TRBV30; tentative D call: TRBD1 (5 bases). The CDR3 spans 14 residues. Trimming took 5 bases from V and 6 from J, leaving 19 bases between them. Germline-derived CDR1 and CDR2 are GTSNPN and SVGIG (reference sequence). CDR3 region: CAWGEPGWGAEAFF. CDR3 DNA sequence: TGTGCCTGGGGGGAACCAGGGTGGGGGGCTGAAGCTTTCTTT.

This chain joins TRBV28 and TRBJ1-2; 10 bases map to TRBD1. Losses at the gene ends were 3 bases for V and 1 base for J; bases not matched to a gene: 8. CDR1 MDHEN and CDR2 SYDVKM come from the germline V gene. The CDR3 contains 17 residues. CDR3 bases: TGTGCCAGCAGTTTTGACAGGGGGCGGACCCTTAACTATGGCTACACCTTC. This gives the protein CASSFDRGRTLNYGYTF.

The V and J genes are TRBV7-8 and TRBJ1-1; no clear D gene. The CDR3 is 16 amino acids. Germline V CDR1 and CDR2: SGHVS, FQNEAQ. Between the trimmed V and J ends, which lost 2 bases and 5 bases, there was a span of 18 bases. The chain's CDR3 is CASSLLMRAGGTEAFF. As DNA, the CDR3 is TGTGCCAGCAGCTTATTGATGCGAGCGGGAGGGACTGAAGCTTTCTTT.